These 28 T cell receptor beta chains came from one sample sequenced in a study of T and B cells in COVID-19 patients. TRB was amplified from about 260-540 ng of blood genomic DNA. BIOMED2 TRB-A/B primer pools were used in multiplex TRB PCR. TCRdb reprocessed the multiplex PCR reads with MiXCR, giving one entry per CDR3 protein. The sample comprises about 5,100 distinct CDR3 sequences, roughly 26% of which are singletons, and around 35% rests with the top ten. The source material was blood. These receptor sequences come from a human donor with active COVID-19.

The chain recombines TRBV12-3 or TRBV12-4 with TRBJ2-3, with D hard to call. The CDR3 sequence is 12 residues long. V lost 3 bases, J lost 6 bases, and 7 bases lay in between. CDR3 region: CASSLWVDTQYF. Written as DNA, the CDR3 is TGTGCCAGCAGTTTGTGGGTGGATACGCAGTATTTT.

This clonotype was counted only a few times. The chain has TRBV6-5 and TRBJ2-3, with 8 positions matching TRBD2. Germline assignment: CDR1 MNHEY and CDR2 SVGAGI. V was clipped by 0 bases and J by 4 bases; unmatched bases: 3. This CDR3 is built from 15 residues. The CDR3 DNA is TGTGCCAGCAGTTACTCGGGTAGCGGGGCAGATACGCAGTATTTT. The encoded protein is CASSYSGSGADTQYF.

The V and J genes are TRBV4-1 and TRBJ2-2, with D perhaps matching TRBD2 (6 bases). The CDR3 covers 15 residues. The V end was cut by 3 bases, the J end by 3 bases, with 11 bases between. Germline values: CDR1 MGHRA, CDR2 YSYEKL. The CDR3 nucleotides are TGCGCCAGCAGCCACACACCGGGAGACACCGGGGAGCTGTTTTTT. Its protein is CASSHTPGDTGELFF.

The chain recombines TRBV6-2 or TRBV6-3 with TRBJ2-2; D is ambiguous. In germline, CDR1 is MNHEY, CDR2 SVGEGT. CDR3 length: 15 amino acids. Trimming took 6 bases from V and 4 from J, leaving 15 bases between them. In DNA form, the CDR3 reads TGTGCCAGCAGATCCGGGCCAGTCTCCACCGGGGAGCTGTTTTTT. This codes for CASRSGPVSTGELFF.

Sample share makes this clonotype medium-sized. The chain employs TRBV7-9 and TRBJ2-7; maybe TRBD2 (6 bases). CDR3 length: 16 amino acids. Germline CDR1 is SEHNR and CDR2 is FQNEAQ (reference sequence). V shed 0 bases and J shed 0 bases, with 12 bases lying between them. The CDR3 is CASSLASAGFSYEQYF. As DNA, the CDR3 is TGTGCCAGCAGCTTAGCTTCAGCGGGCTTCTCCTACGAGCAGTACTTC. Drawing the rest from reference TRBV7-9 and TRBJ2-7, the complete variable domain is DTGVSQNPRHKITKRGQNVTFRCDPISEHNRLYWYRQTLGQGPEFLTYFQNEAQLEKSRLLSDRFSAERPKGSFSTLEIQRTEQGDSAMYLCASSLASAGFSYEQYFGPGTRLTVT.

The sample holds one count of this clonotype. V is TRBV27 and J is TRBJ1-2, with D maybe TRBD1 (5 bases). The CDR3 runs 13 residues. V lost 4 bases to trimming and J lost 4 bases, with 10 bases between them. Germline CDR1 is MNHEY and CDR2 is SMNVEV (reference sequence). The CDR3 spells CASSSCTGYGYTF. In DNA, the CDR3 is TGTGCCAGCAGTTCCTGCACAGGCTATGGCTACACCTTC.

By sample share, this clonotype is medium-sized. The rearrangement links TRBV5-6 to TRBJ1-2, with D unclear. V gave up 4 bases and J gave up 0 bases, with 13 bases separating them. This CDR3 region has 15 residues. Per germline, CDR1 SGHDT and CDR2 YYEEEE. In nucleotides, the CDR3 is TGTGCCAGCAGCCCCCCGGACCCTGCTAACTATGGCTACACCTTC. This gives the protein CASSPPDPANYGYTF.

The gene calls are TRBV6-4 and TRBJ2-1; 7 bases align to TRBD2. In germline, CDR1 is MRHNA, CDR2 SNTAGT. This CDR3 has 15 amino acids. The V gene end was trimmed by 4 bases and the J gene end by 4 bases; junction bases not matched to a gene: 7. The CDR3 coding sequence is TGTGCCAGCAGTGCTGGGGCGGGGGAGTACAATGAGCAGTTCTTC. Translating it yields CASSAGAGEYNEQFF.

J is TRBJ2-3 and V is TRBV24-1, with TRBD2 matching over 10 bases. J lost 9 bases, V lost 1 base, and 3 bases had no gene match. Germline loops: CDR1 KGHDR, CDR2 SFDVKD. This CDR3 is 14 amino acids long. As DNA, the CDR3 is TGTGCCACCAGTGATTTTTCTAGCGGGGGCACGCAGTATTTT. Its translation is CATSDFSSGGTQYF.

By its share, this clonotype is medium-sized. The V gene is TRBV6-4, the J gene TRBJ2-1; TRBD2 agrees at 11 bases. The CDR3 length is 15 residues. V was clipped by 3 bases and J by 9 bases; unmatched bases: 7. Germline CDR1 reads MRHNA; CDR2 reads SNTAGT. CDR3 sequence: CASSELAGGRSEQFF. Here the CDR3 DNA reads TGTGCCAGCAGTGAGTTAGCGGGAGGGCGCTCTGAGCAGTTCTTC.

In its sample, this clonotype is medium-sized. CDR3 in amino acids: CASSSGIGGSANTGELFF. CDR3 DNA sequence: TGTGCCAGTTCTAGCGGGATAGGGGGGTCAGCGAACACCGGGGAGCTGTTTTTT. V and J are TRBV27 and TRBJ2-2; 9 nucleotides align to TRBD2. Germline loops: CDR1 MNHEY, CDR2 SMNVEV (reference sequence). The CDR3 sequence is 18 residues long. The J segment lost 0 bases and the V segment lost 9 bases, leaving 14 bases of the junction unmatched.

The chain combines TRBV7-9 with TRBJ2-1; D might be TRBD2 (6 bases). The V gene lost 6 bases and the J gene lost 2 bases, with 11 bases spanning the gap. This CDR3 is built from 14 residues. The germline gives CDR1 SEHNR, CDR2 FQNEAQ (reference sequence). The CDR3 DNA reads as TGTGCCAGCAGGGGAGGCCATACCTACAATGAGCAGTTCTTC. This translates into CASRGGHTYNEQFF.

The rearrangement links TRBV11-1 to TRBJ2-3; no firm D call. Germline assignment: CDR1 SGHAT and CDR2 FQDESV (reference sequence). The V end lost 5 bases, the J end lost 3 bases, and 12 bases lay between the germline ends. The CDR3 has 14 residues. Here the CDR3 DNA reads TGTGCCAGCAGCCGCCTGGTTTATACAGATACGCAGTATTTT. The encoded protein is CASSRLVYTDTQYF.

In its sample, this clonotype was seen a few times. The chain joins TRBV10-3 to TRBJ1-1; tentatively, D is TRBD1 (6 bases). Germline CDR1 is ENHRY and CDR2 is SYGVKD. The CDR3 is made up of 12 amino acids. V was shortened by 6 bases and J by 1 base, with 6 bases between the two germline ends. In DNA, the CDR3 is TGTGCCATCAGGGGACAGAACACTGAAGCTTTCTTT. As protein: CAIRGQNTEAFF.

J is TRBJ1-5 and V is TRBV20-1; TRBD1 is a possible D gene (6 bases). The CDR3 totals 14 residues. Germline CDR1 reads DFQATT; CDR2 reads SNEGSKA (reference sequence). V lost 2 bases and J 7 bases, leaving 15 bases between the germline ends. The CDR3 nucleotides are TGCAGTGCTAGACCTAGGGGGATGAACCAGCCCCAGCATTTT. As protein: CSARPRGMNQPQHF.

Sample share makes this clonotype medium-sized. This rearrangement joins TRBV6-5 to TRBJ2-7, with TRBD2 matching over 10 bases. The V gene's germline CDR1 is MNHEY and CDR2 SVGAGI. V dropped 4 bases and J dropped 2; count of bases not matched to a gene: 5. The CDR3 has 15 residues. The CDR3: CASSWLAGDPYEQYF. The CDR3 DNA reads as TGTGCCAGCAGTTGGCTAGCGGGGGACCCCTACGAGCAGTACTTC.

By share of the sample, this clonotype is medium-sized. The chain joins TRBV19 to TRBJ2-7; 8 positions agree with TRBD2. Germline CDR1 LNHDA, CDR2 SQIVND (reference sequence). V dropped 6 bases and J dropped 0; count of bases not matched to a gene: 10. This CDR3 region has 16 residues. The DNA of the CDR3 is TGTGCCAGTAGCCCACTTCGCGGGGGGTCCTCCTACGAGCAGTACTTC. Protein sequence: CASSPLRGGSSYEQYF.

Sample share makes this clonotype medium-sized (0.01 to 0.1%). The chain is built from TRBV19 and TRBJ1-1; tentatively, D is TRBD1 (5 bases). The CDR3 consists of 17 residues. CDR1 and CDR2 (germline): LNHDA, SQIVND (reference sequence). Trimming pared 6 bases from V and 1 base from J, leaving 21 bases between. CDR3 DNA: TGTGCCAGTAGCACTGCCACTTCAGGGATCGGGAACACTGAAGCTTTCTTT. Amino acid sequence: CASSTATSGIGNTEAFF.

This clonotype has more than one count but fewer than ten. The chain couples TRBV7-9 to TRBJ2-1; 8 bases are shared with TRBD1. J was trimmed by 1 base and V by 5 bases; bases with no gene match: 10. CDR1 SEHNR and CDR2 FQNEAQ come from the germline V gene (reference sequence). CDR3 size: 17 residues. The CDR3 protein is CASSPPRTGTSYNEQFF. CDR3 DNA: TGTGCCAGCAGCCCACCCAGGACAGGGACGTCCTACAATGAGCAGTTCTTC.

The rearrangement joins TRBV10-3 to TRBJ2-3; unclear D gene. The V end lost 0 bases, the J end lost 3 bases, and 1 base lay between the germline ends. CDR3 size: 12 residues. The V gene's germline CDR1 is ENHRY and CDR2 SYGVKD. This CDR3 is CAISESTDTQYF. The CDR3 DNA reads TGTGCCATCAGTGAGTCGACAGATACGCAGTATTTT.

Of note for this clonotype: Just one base apart from a much larger clone, this may be a read error. The chain couples TRBV5-6 to TRBJ2-3; tentatively, D is TRBD2 (6 bases). The CDR3 has 14 residues. Germline V gene lookup returns CDR1 SGHDT and CDR2 YYEEEE. Trimming removed 8 bases at V and 3 bases at J, with 16 bases between. The DNA for the CDR3 is TGTGCCAGAAGCCCGCTACGGGGGACAGATACGCAGTATTTT. Translated, it gives CARSPLRGTDTQYF.

The V gene is TRBV6-1, the J gene TRBJ1-3; D is unresolved. The germline V and J ends were trimmed by 4 bases and 4 bases, with 2 bases remaining between them. The CDR3 runs to 11 residues. Germline-derived CDR1 and CDR2 are MNHNS and SASEGT. As DNA, the CDR3 is TGTGCCAGCAGTGGAGGAAACACCATATATTTT. The encoded protein is CASSGGNTIYF.

For this clonotype: This may stem from a read error, because a much larger clone lies one nucleotide away. The chain links TRBV29-1 to TRBJ1-2; 8 nucleotides align to TRBD1. Per germline, CDR1 SQVTM and CDR2 ANQGSEA. The CDR3 contains 14 residues. CDR3 DNA: TGCGGCGTTTCTGGAGACAGGGGAACCTATGGCTACACCTTC. This gives the protein CGVSGDRGTYGYTF.

By share, this clonotype ranks as large (0.1 to 1%). The rearrangement uses TRBV6-5 and TRBJ2-3; maybe TRBD2 (6 bases). V lost 7 bases and J lost 5, with 16 bases in between. Germline CDR1 MNHEY, CDR2 SVGAGI. CDR3 length: 14 residues. The CDR3 here is CASNPAGMGDTQYF. CDR3 bases: TGTGCCAGCAATCCAGCGGGCATGGGAGATACGCAGTATTTT.

This clonotype is medium-sized in the sample. The genes are TRBV6-2 or TRBV6-3 and TRBJ2-2, with 9 bases identical to TRBD1. V was clipped by 0 bases and J by 4 bases; unmatched bases: 6. Looked up from germline, CDR1 is MNHEY and CDR2 is SVGEGT. The CDR3 covers 17 residues. The CDR3 DNA is TGTGCCAGCAGTTACTCCACAGGGGGCATGTCCACCGGGGAGCTGTTTTTT. Amino acids: CASSYSTGGMSTGELFF.

In its sample, this clonotype is medium-sized. V and J are TRBV19 and TRBJ1-3, with 7 bases identical to TRBD1. Germline-derived CDR1 and CDR2 are LNHDA and SQIVND (reference sequence). Trimming removed 7 bases from V and 0 bases from J; junction bases left unmatched: 6. The CDR3 consists of 15 residues. CDR3 coding DNA: TGTGCCAGTACTCCGGACAGGAGCTCTGGAAACACCATATATTTT. Translating gives CASTPDRSSGNTIYF.

J is TRBJ1-4 and V is TRBV19, with D maybe TRBD1 (6 bases). Trimming removed 3 bases at V and 8 bases at J, with 16 bases between. This CDR3 region has 15 residues. Germline-derived CDR1 and CDR2 are LNHDA and SQIVND (reference sequence). This CDR3 is CASSIGWGAEEKLFF. The CDR3 nucleotides read TGTGCCAGTAGTATCGGTTGGGGGGCGGAAGAAAAACTGTTTTTT. Full variable domain (rest looked up from reference TRBV19 and TRBJ1-4): DGGITQSPKYLFRKEGQNVTLSCEQNLNHDAMYWYRQDPGQGLRLIYYSQIVNDFQKGDIAEGYSVSREKKESFPLTVTSAQKNPTAFYLCASSIGWGAEEKLFFGSGTQLSVL.

The chain combines TRBV6-2 or TRBV6-3 with TRBJ2-1; TRBD2 matches 11 bases. With 5 bases clipped from V and 2 bases from J, the junction kept 14 bases outside the gene matches. The CDR3 contains 19 residues. Germline V gene lookup returns CDR1 MNHEY and CDR2 SVGEGT. The CDR3 is CASSDPNPTSGATYNEQFF. DNA of the CDR3: TGTGCCAGCAGTGATCCAAATCCGACTAGCGGGGCGACCTACAATGAGCAGTTCTTC.